This T cell receptor (beta chain) is from a study of blood T cell repertoires in COVID-19. Whole-study context: The samples span acute and convalescent COVID-19 from the United States, Italy and Spain. From T cells, B-cell-depleted T cells, or PBMCs came the material, which was cDNA or gDNA.

Original processing notes: The assay estimated nucleated cells by amplifying reference gene primers. The method was immunoSEQ multiplex PCR; TCRdb's version includes in-frame clones alone and lacks a portion of them. V and J calls and clone size are as listed in that table; D and trimming were resolved from the DNA. This table has about 150,000 clones, approximately 80% appearing once. Seattle's cohort entered during active infection and was followed longitudinally. CDR3 length: 13 residues. J was trimmed by 2 bases and V by 7 bases; bases with no gene match: 7. From germline, CDR1 is SQVTM and CDR2 ANQGSEA.

The clonotype originates from a woman aged 55-70 years with COVID-19, enrolled during active disease. This chain connects TRBV29-1 to TRBJ1-1, with 7 bases matching TRBD1. What was sequenced was peripheral blood. The CDR3 reads CSELRDRNTEAFF. As DNA, the CDR3 is TGCAGCGAGCTCCGGGACAGAAACACTGAAGCTTTCTTT.